Below are 16 T cell receptor beta chains sequenced from a single sample in a study of blood T cell repertoires in COVID-19. Assay: immunoSEQ multiplex PCR; the TCRdb copy retains only in-frame clones and omits some. In the table there are 450,000 or so clones, approximately 89% of which are singletons. Material: peripheral blood. The source is a man between 18 and 35 years old with COVID-19, enrolled during active disease.

J is TRBJ2-5 and V is TRBV19; TRBD2 might be the D (5 bases). The CDR3 covers 14 residues. Germline lookup yields CDR1 LNHDA and CDR2 SQIVND (reference sequence). V was shortened by 5 bases and J by 5 bases, with 15 bases between the two germline ends. CDR3 DNA: TGTGCCAGTAGTCCGGCGGGCCCAAGGGAGACCCAGTACTTC. Translation gives CASSPAGPRETQYF.

The V and J genes are TRBV5-5 and TRBJ2-1, with 7 bases fitting TRBD1. V shed 3 bases and J 7 bases; nucleotides not matched to a gene: 10. Germline V gene sequence: CDR1 SGHKS, CDR2 YYEKEE (reference sequence). This CDR3 has 15 residues. Written as DNA, the CDR3 is TGTGCCAGCAGCTACCGGGACAGCGAACTTAATGAGCAGTTCTTC. Protein sequence: CASSYRDSELNEQFF.

The chain carries TRBV2 and TRBJ2-1; 9 positions agree with TRBD2. This CDR3 comprises 14 residues. Trimming removed 6 bases from V and 5 bases from J; junction bases left unmatched: 5. The germline V gene has CDR1 SNHLY and CDR2 FYNNEI. CDR3 sequence: CASSPSGRNNEQFF. CDR3 nucleotides: TGTGCCAGCAGCCCAAGCGGGAGGAACAATGAGCAGTTCTTC.

The chain couples TRBV21-1 to TRBJ2-7; the DNA was not compared with TRBD2, the D call given in the table. TRBV21-1 is assigned pseudogene status. The CDR3 sequence is 15 residues long. The CDR3 here is CASSKEVGGAYEQYF. CDR3 in DNA: TGTGCCAGCAGCAAAGAGGTCGGGGGGGCCTACGAGCAGTACTTC.

V gene TRBV10-2 combines with J gene TRBJ2-3; TRBD2 matches at 11 bases. There are 15 residues in the CDR3. Germline trimming cut 6 bases from V and 5 bases from J; bases unmatched to any gene: 7. Germline assignment: CDR1 WSHSY and CDR2 SAAADI. CDR3: CASRKGLAGGDTQYF. DNA for the CDR3: TGCGCCAGCAGGAAGGGGCTAGCGGGGGGAGATACGCAGTATTTT.

The chain employs TRBV27 and TRBJ2-1, with TRBD2 matching 7 bases. Germline trimming cut 3 bases from V and 7 bases from J; bases unmatched to any gene: 12. Germline CDR1 MNHEY, CDR2 SMNVEV (reference sequence). This CDR3 spans 16 amino acids. CDR3 nucleotides: TGTGCCAGCAGTTTTGGGGGGGTTGGCCTCTGGAATGAGCAGTTCTTC. Residues: CASSFGGVGLWNEQFF.

In DNA, the CDR3 is TGTGCCAGCAGCTATGACAGCCCTCGGGTTAGCACCGGGGAGCTGTTTTTT. Protein sequence: CASSYDSPRVSTGELFF. V usage is TRBV7-9 and J usage is TRBJ2-2; D possibly corresponds to TRBD1 (5 bases). CDR1 is SEHNR, CDR2 FQNEAQ, per germline (reference sequence). CDR3 length equals 17 residues. Deletions cut 4 bases from V and 4 bases from J, with 19 bases between.

V and J are TRBV11-2 and TRBJ2-2; D is perhaps TRBD2 (6 bases). This CDR3 spans 16 amino acids. Trimming cost V 3 bases and J 2 bases, with 13 bases left between them. Germline V gene sequence: CDR1 SGHAT, CDR2 FQNNGV. The CDR3 region is CASSFGGGINTGELFF. The DNA of the CDR3 is TGTGCCAGCAGCTTTGGAGGAGGGATCAACACCGGGGAGCTGTTTTTT.

The chain couples TRBV18 to TRBJ2-3; 10 positions match TRBD2. V trimming: 2 bases; J trimming: 4 bases; junction bases outside the gene matches: 6. Germline V gene lookup returns CDR1 KGHSH and CDR2 LQKENI. There are 16 residues in the CDR3. The CDR3, as DNA: TGTGCCAGCTCACCAGCACTAGCGGGGAACGCAGATACGCAGTATTTT. The encoded protein is CASSPALAGNADTQYF.

The sample holds a few counts of this clone. V and J are TRBV19 and TRBJ2-2; unclear D gene. Looked up from germline, CDR1 is LNHDA and CDR2 is SQIVND (reference sequence). This CDR3 comprises 17 residues. The ends were cut back, 0 bases at V and 0 bases at J, with 11 bases in the middle. This CDR3 reads CASSIDLSSPNTGELFF. CDR3 sequence (DNA): TGTGCCAGTAGTATAGATCTATCGAGCCCGAACACCGGGGAGCTGTTTTTT.

The chain combines TRBV5-1 with TRBJ1-1; 8 bases map to TRBD1. There are 15 residues in the CDR3. In germline, CDR1 is SGHRS, CDR2 YFSETQ. V shed 4 bases and J 1 base; nucleotides not matched to a gene: 6. CDR3 residues: CASSVTGETNTEAFF. The CDR3 DNA follows: TGCGCCAGCAGCGTGACAGGGGAGACGAACACTGAAGCTTTCTTT. The full variable domain, its missing parts supplied by reference TRBV5-1 and TRBJ1-1, is KAGVTQTPRYLIKTRGQQVTLSCSPISGHRSVSWYQQTPGQGLQFLFEYFSETQRNKGNFPGRFSGRQFSNSRSEMNVSTLELGDSALYLCASSVTGETNTEAFFGQGTRLTVV.

The chain carries TRBV7-8 and TRBJ2-7; 7 bases align to TRBD1. The CDR3 has 12 amino acids. V trimming: 10 bases; J trimming: 0 bases; junction bases outside the gene matches: 3. Germline CDR1 reads SGHVS; CDR2 reads FQNEAQ. In DNA, the CDR3 is TGTGCCACAGGGGGACCCTCCTACGAGCAGTACTTC. This sequence encodes CATGGPSYEQYF. Drawing the rest from reference TRBV7-8 and TRBJ2-7, the complete variable domain is GAGVSQSPRYKVAKRGQDVALRCDPISGHVSLFWYQQALGQGPEFLTYFQNEAQLDKSGLPSDRFFAERPEGSVSTLKIQRTQQEDSAVYLCATGGPSYEQYFGPGTRLTVT.

V is TRBV7-8 and J is TRBJ2-7, with D perhaps matching TRBD1 (6 bases). Trimming removed 4 bases from V and 7 bases from J, with 8 bases in between. In germline, CDR1 is SGHVS, CDR2 FQNEAQ. The CDR3 has 11 amino acids. CDR3 region: CASSSQGEQYF. DNA of the CDR3: TGTGCCAGCAGCTCTCAGGGGGAGCAGTACTTC.

V is TRBV7-9 and J is TRBJ2-7; 8 bases map to TRBD2. This CDR3 region has 15 residues. The germline gives CDR1 SEHNR, CDR2 FQNEAQ (reference sequence). Losses at the gene ends were 0 bases for V and 4 bases for J; bases not matched to a gene: 5. The CDR3 nucleotides are TGTGCCAGCAGCTTAGCTACCGGGAGGGATTACGAGCAGTACTTC. Encoded protein: CASSLATGRDYEQYF.

The gene calls are TRBV5-6 and TRBJ2-1, with 9 bases lining up with TRBD2. The ends lost 4 bases at V and 9 bases at J; junction bases unmatched: 17. The CDR3 runs to 17 residues. The germline V gene encodes CDR1 SGHDT and CDR2 YYEEEE. CDR3 in amino acids: CASSAGGGLRHPGEQFF. In nucleotides, the CDR3 is TGTGCCAGCAGCGCGGGAGGGGGACTACGACACCCCGGTGAGCAGTTCTTC.

The V and J genes are TRBV6-5 and TRBJ1-4; 7 positions agree with TRBD1. This CDR3 contains 15 residues. Germline V lookup: CDR1 MNHEY, CDR2 SVGAGI. The V segment lost 5 bases and the J segment 5 bases; nucleotides outside the gene matches: 8. CDR3 in DNA: TGTGCCAGCAGTCTTGGGACAGCCGAAAATGAAAAACTGTTTTTT. This translates into CASSLGTAENEKLFF.